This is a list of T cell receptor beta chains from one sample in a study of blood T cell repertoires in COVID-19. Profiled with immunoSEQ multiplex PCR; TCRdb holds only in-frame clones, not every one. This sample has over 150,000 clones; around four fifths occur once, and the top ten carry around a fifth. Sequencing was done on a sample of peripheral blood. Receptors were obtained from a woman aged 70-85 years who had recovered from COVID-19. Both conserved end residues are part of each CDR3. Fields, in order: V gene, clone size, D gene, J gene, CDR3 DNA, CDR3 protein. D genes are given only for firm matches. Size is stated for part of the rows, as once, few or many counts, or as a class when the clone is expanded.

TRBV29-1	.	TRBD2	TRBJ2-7	TGCAGCGTTGAGCGCGGGAGGCCCTACGAGCAGTACTTC	CSVERGRPYEQYF
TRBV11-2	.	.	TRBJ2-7	TGTGCCAGCAGCTTAGATCCAGCCTACGAGCAGTACTTC	CASSLDPAYEQYF
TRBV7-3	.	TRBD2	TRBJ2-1	TGTGCCAGCAGCTTACCCGGACTAGCGGGAGGGACGCGCAATGAGCAGTTCTTC	CASSLPGLAGGTRNEQFF
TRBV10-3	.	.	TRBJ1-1	TGTGCCATCAGTGAAACAGGGCGAGAGAACACTGAAGCTTTCTTT	CAISETGRENTEAFF
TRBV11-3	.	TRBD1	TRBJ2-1	TGTGCCAGCAGCACCCGACAGGGGGCCTACAATGAGCAGTTCTTC	CASSTRQGAYNEQFF
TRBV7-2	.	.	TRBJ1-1	TGTGCCAGCAGCTTAGCTTGGCCAGGCACTGAAGCTTTCTTT	CASSLAWPGTEAFF
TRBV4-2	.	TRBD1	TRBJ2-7	TGTGCCAGCAGCCAAACCCGACAGGGGGCCTACGAGCAGTACTTC	CASSQTRQGAYEQYF
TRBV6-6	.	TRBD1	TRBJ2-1	TGTGCCAGCAGTACCCCCGGGACAGGCTACAATGAGCAGTTCTTC	CASSTPGTGYNEQFF
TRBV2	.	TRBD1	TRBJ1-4	TGTGCCAGCAGTGACAGTTTGGGGACAGGGTTTTTT	CASSDSLGTGFF
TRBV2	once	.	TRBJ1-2	TGTGCCAGCCGTGGAGATCCGACTGACTATGGCTACACCTTC	CASRGDPTDYGYTF
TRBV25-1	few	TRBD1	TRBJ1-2	TGTGCCAGCAGTGCCCGGGGACAGTCATTCTATGGCTACACCTTC	CASSARGQSFYGYTF
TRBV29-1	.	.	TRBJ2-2	TGCAGCGTTCTAGAGGGCTCAGGCGGGGAGCTGTTTTTT	CSVLEGSGGELFF
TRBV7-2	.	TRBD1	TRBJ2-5	TGTGCCAGCAGACCCGGGACAGGGGGCGCCCAGACCCAGTACTTC	CASRPGTGGAQTQYF
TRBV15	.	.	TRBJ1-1	TGTGCCACCAGCAGAGATCGGGGGAGCACTGAAGCTTTCTTT	CATSRDRGSTEAFF
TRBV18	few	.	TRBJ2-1	TGTGCCAGCTCCCCGTCCCAGGGAACATACAATGAGCAGTTCTTC	CASSPSQGTYNEQFF
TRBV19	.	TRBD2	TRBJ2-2	TGTGCCAGTAGTAGGAAGGGGAGCGGGGGCACCGGGGAGCTGTTTTTT	CASSRKGSGGTGELFF
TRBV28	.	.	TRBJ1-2	TGTGCCAGCAGCCTTACAGGACCCCTCATACCCTATGGCTACACCTTC	CASSLTGPLIPYGYTF
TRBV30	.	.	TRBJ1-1	TGTGCCTGGAGTGTAGAAGGCGGCACTGAAGCTTTCTTT	CAWSVEGGTEAFF
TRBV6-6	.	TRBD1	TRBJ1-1	TGTGCCAGCAGTTTCCCCAGGGGGCTGGGCACTGAAGCTTTCTTT	CASSFPRGLGTEAFF
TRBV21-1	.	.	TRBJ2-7	TGTGCCAGCAGCAGCGGGGGACCGGGCGCCTACGAGCAGTACTTC	CASSSGGPGAYEQYF
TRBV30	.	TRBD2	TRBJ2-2	TGTGCCTGGAGTGTACGGGGACTAGCTCACACCGGGGAGCTGTTTTTT	CAWSVRGLAHTGELFF
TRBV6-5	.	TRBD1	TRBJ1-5	TGTGCCAGCAGAGGGACAGGGGGGCAGCCCCAGCATTTT	CASRGTGGQPQHF
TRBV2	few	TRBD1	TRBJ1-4	TGTGCCACTAACAGGGGGCAGAATGAAAAACTGTTTTTT	CATNRGQNEKLFF
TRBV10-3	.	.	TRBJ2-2	TGTGCCATCAGCTCTCCCGATGGAGGGCTCACCGGGGAGCTGTTTTTT	CAISSPDGGLTGELFF
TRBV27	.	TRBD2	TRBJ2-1	TGTGCCAGCGGCCCGATCGGGACTAGCGGGCAGTTCTTC	CASGPIGTSGQFF
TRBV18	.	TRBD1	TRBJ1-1	TGTGCCAGCTCAACCGGACAGGGAGGCAACACTGAAGCTTTCTTT	CASSTGQGGNTEAFF
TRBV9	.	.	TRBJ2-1	TGTGCCAGCAGCGCGCGGGCCACCCCGGGCCGTGAGCAGTTCTTC	CASSARATPGREQFF
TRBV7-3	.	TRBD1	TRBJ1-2	TGTGCCAGCAGCGCGGGACAGGCGTATGGCTACACCTTC	CASSAGQAYGYTF
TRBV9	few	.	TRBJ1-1	TGTGCCAGCAGCGTAGACCCCCAGGCTGAAGCTTTCTTT	CASSVDPQAEAFF
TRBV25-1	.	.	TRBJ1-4	TGTGCCAGCAGCGCAGCAGGGTCCGGTGAAAAACTGTTTTTT	CASSAAGSGEKLFF
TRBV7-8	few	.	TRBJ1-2	TGTGCCAGCAGCTTAGGAGGGAGCTATGGCTACACCTTC	CASSLGGSYGYTF
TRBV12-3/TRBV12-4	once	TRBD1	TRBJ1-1	TGTGCCAGCGACAGACAGGGGAACACTGAAGCTTTCTTT	CASDRQGNTEAFF